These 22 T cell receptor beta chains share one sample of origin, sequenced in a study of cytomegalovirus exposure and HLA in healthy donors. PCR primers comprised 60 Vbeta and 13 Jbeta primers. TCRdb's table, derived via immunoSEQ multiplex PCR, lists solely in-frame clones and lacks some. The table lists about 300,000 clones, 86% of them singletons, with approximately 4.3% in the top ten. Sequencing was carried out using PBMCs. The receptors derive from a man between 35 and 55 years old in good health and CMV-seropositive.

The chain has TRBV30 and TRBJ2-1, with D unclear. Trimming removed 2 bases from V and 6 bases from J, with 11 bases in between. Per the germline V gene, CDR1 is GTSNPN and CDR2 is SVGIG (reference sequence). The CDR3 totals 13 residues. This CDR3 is CAWSFPGLNEQFF. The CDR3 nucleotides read TGTGCCTGGAGTTTTCCAGGTCTCAATGAGCAGTTCTTC. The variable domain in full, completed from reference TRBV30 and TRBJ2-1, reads SQTIHQWPATLVQPVGSPLSLECTVEGTSNPNLYWYRQAAGRGLQLLFYSVGIGQISSEVPQNLSASRPQDRQFILSSKKLLLSDSGFYLCAWSFPGLNEQFFGPGTRLTVL.

CDR3 bases: TGTGCCAGCAGCCATAGCGGGGGACTAGCGGGAGGGGAGCAGTACTTC. It encodes CASSHSGGLAGGEQYF. V usage is TRBV11-2 and J usage is TRBJ2-7; 16 bases match TRBD2. The CDR3 extends over 16 amino acids. Germline V gene data show CDR1 as SGHAT and CDR2 as FQNNGV. V shed 5 bases and J 7 bases; nucleotides not matched to a gene: 8.

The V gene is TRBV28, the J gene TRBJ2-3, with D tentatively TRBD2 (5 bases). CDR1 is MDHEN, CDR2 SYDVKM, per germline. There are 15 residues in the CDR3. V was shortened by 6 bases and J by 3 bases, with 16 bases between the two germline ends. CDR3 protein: CASSRRRLGTDTQYF. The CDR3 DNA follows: TGTGCCAGCAGCCGGAGGCGTTTGGGTACAGATACGCAGTATTTT.

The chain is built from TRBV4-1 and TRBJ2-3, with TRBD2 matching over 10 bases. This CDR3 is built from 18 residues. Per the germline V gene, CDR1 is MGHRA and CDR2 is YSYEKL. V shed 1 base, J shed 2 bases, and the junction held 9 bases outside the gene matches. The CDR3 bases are TGCGCCAGCAGCCAAGTGGCTTCTAGCGGGAGTTCCACAGATACGCAGTATTTT. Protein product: CASSQVASSGSSTDTQYF.

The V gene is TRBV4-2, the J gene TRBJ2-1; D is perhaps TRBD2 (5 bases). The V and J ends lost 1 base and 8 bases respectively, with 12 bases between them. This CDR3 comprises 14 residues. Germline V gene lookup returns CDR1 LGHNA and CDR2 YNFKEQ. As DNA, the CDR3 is TGTGCCAGCAGCCAAGGCCTCACTAGAGATGAGCAGTTCTTC. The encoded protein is CASSQGLTRDEQFF.

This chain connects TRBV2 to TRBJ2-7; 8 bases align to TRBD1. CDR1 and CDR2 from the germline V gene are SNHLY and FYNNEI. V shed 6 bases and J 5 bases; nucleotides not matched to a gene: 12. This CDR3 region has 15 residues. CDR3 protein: CASSFGRTGRDEQYF. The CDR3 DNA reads TGTGCCAGCAGCTTCGGCCGGACAGGGAGAGACGAGCAGTACTTC.

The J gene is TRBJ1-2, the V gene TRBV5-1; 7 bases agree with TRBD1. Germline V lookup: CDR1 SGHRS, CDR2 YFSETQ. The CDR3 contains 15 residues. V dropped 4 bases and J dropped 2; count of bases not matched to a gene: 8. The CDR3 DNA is TGCGCCAGCAGCCCAGGGACAGCTAAAAACTATGGCTACACCTTC. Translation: CASSPGTAKNYGYTF.

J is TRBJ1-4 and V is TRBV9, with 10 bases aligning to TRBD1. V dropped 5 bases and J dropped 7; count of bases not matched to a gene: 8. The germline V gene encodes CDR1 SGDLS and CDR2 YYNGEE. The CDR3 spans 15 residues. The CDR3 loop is CASSHRDRGFEKLFF. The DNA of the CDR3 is TGTGCCAGCAGTCACCGGGACAGGGGCTTTGAAAAACTGTTTTTT.

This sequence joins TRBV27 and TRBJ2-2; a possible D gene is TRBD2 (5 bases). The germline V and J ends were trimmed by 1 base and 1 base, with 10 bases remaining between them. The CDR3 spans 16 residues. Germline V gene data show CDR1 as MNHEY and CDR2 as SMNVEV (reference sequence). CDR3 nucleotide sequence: TGTGCCAGCAGTTTATTAGCGTATATGAACACCGGGGAGCTGTTTTTT. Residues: CASSLLAYMNTGELFF.

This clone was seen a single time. The DNA for the CDR3 is TGTGCCAGCAGTTACGGGACTAGCGGGAGCAAATACGAGCAGTACTTC. This encodes CASSYGTSGSKYEQYF. The chain recombines TRBV6-5 with TRBJ2-7, with TRBD2 identical over 14 bases. Trimming at V came to 2 bases and at J to 4 bases, leaving 4 bases not matched to a gene. The germline V gene has CDR1 MNHEY and CDR2 SVGAGI. This CDR3 region has 16 residues.

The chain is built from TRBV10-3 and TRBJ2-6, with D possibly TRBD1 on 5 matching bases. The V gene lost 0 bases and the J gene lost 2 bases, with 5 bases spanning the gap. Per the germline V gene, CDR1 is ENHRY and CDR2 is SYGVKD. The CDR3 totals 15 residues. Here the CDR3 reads CAISESGAGANVLTF. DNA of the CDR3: TGTGCCATCAGTGAGTCAGGGGCTGGGGCCAACGTCCTGACTTTC.

CDR3 protein: CASKDSSYNEQFF. The CDR3 DNA sequence: TGTGCCAGTAAGGACTCCTCCTACAATGAGCAGTTCTTC. The V and J genes are TRBV19 and TRBJ2-1, with D possibly TRBD2 on 5 matching bases. The CDR3 runs 13 residues. CDR1 is LNHDA and CDR2 is SQIVND in the germline V gene (reference sequence). Trimming shortened V by 7 bases and J by 0 bases, and 7 bases separated the two germline ends.

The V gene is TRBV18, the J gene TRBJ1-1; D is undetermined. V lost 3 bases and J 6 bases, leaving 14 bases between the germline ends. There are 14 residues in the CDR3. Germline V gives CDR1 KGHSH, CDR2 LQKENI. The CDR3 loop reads CASSPSPREPEAFF. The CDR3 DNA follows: TGTGCCAGCTCACCGAGCCCAAGAGAGCCTGAAGCTTTCTTT.

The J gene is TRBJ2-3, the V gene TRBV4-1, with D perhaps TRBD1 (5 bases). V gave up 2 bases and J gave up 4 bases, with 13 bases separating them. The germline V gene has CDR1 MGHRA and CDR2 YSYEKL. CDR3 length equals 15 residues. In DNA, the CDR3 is TGCGCCAGCAGCCAACCCCAGGGCCCAGCAGATACGCAGTATTTT. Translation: CASSQPQGPADTQYF.

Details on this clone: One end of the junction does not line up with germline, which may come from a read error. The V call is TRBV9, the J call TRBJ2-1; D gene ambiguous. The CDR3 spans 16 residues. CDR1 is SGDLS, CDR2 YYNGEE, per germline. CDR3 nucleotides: TGTGCCAGCAGCGTAGAGGCGACTCTCTCCTTCAATGAGCAGTTCTTC. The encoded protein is CASSVEATLSFNEQFF.

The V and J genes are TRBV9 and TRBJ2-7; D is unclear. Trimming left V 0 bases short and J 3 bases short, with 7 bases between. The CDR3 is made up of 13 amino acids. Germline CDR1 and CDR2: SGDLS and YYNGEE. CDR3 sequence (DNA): TGTGCCAGCAGCGTAGAGCCCCGCTACGAGCAGTACTTC. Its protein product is CASSVEPRYEQYF.

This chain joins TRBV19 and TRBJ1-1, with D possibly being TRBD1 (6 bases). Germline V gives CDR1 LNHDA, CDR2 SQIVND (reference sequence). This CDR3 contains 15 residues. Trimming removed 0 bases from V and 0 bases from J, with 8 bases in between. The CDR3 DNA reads TGTGCCAGTAGTATAGAAGCAGGGGTGAACACTGAAGCTTTCTTT. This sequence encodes CASSIEAGVNTEAFF. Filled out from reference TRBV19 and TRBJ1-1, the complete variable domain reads DGGITQSPKYLFRKEGQNVTLSCEQNLNHDAMYWYRQDPGQGLRLIYYSQIVNDFQKGDIAEGYSVSREKKESFPLTVTSAQKNPTAFYLCASSIEAGVNTEAFFGQGTRLTVV.

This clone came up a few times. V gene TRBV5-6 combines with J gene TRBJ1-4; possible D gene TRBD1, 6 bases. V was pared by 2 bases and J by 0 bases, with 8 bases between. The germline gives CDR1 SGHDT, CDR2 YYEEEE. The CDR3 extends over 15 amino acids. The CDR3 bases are TGTGCCAGCAGCTTTTGGACAGCAACTAATGAAAAACTGTTTTTT. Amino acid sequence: CASSFWTATNEKLFF.

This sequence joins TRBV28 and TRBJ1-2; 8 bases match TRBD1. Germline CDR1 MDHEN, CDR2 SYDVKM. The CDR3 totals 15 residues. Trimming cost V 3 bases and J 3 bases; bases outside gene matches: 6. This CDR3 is CASSFSTGGDYGYTF. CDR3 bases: TGTGCCAGCAGTTTTTCCACAGGGGGTGACTATGGCTACACCTTC.

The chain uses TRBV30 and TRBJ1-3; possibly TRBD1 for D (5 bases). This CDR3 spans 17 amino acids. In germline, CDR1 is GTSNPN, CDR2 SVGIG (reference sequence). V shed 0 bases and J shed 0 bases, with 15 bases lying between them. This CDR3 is CAWSVWGDLSSGNTIYF. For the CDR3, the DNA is TGTGCCTGGAGTGTATGGGGGGACCTTAGCTCTGGAAACACCATATATTTT. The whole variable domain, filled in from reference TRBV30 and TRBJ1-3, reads SQTIHQWPATLVQPVGSPLSLECTVEGTSNPNLYWYRQAAGRGLQLLFYSVGIGQISSEVPQNLSASRPQDRQFILSSKKLLLSDSGFYLCAWSVWGDLSSGNTIYFGEGSWLTVV.

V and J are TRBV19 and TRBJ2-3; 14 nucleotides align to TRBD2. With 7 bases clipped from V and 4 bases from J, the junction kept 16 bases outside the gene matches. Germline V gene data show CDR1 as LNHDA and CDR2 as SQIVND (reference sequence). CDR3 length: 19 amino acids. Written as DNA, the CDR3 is TGTGCCAGTACAACCCGACAGGGAGGGACTAGCGGGAGCCCAGATACGCAGTATTTT. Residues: CASTTRQGGTSGSPDTQYF. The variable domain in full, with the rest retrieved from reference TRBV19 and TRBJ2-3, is DGGITQSPKYLFRKEGQNVTLSCEQNLNHDAMYWYRQDPGQGLRLIYYSQIVNDFQKGDIAEGYSVSREKKESFPLTVTSAQKNPTAFYLCASTTRQGGTSGSPDTQYFGPGTRLTVL.

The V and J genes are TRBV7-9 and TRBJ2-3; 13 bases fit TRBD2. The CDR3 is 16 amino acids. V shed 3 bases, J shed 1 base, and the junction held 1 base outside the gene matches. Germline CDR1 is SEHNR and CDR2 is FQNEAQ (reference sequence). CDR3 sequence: CASSLGLAGRTDTQYF. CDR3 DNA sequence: TGTGCCAGCAGCTTGGGACTAGCGGGACGCACAGATACGCAGTATTTT. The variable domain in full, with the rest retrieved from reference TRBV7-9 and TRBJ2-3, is DTGVSQNPRHKITKRGQNVTFRCDPISEHNRLYWYRQTLGQGPEFLTYFQNEAQLEKSRLLSDRFSAERPKGSFSTLEIQRTEQGDSAMYLCASSLGLAGRTDTQYFGPGTRLTVL.